The 25 T cell receptor beta chains listed next were all sequenced from one sample in a study of OX40 agonist ivuxolimab in advanced cancers. Generated by immunoSEQ multiplex PCR, the TCRdb table keeps only in-frame clones and is missing some. The repertoire holds about 38,000 clones, with 65% to 85% as singletons. The source material was CD4+ or CD8+ T cells sorted from blood, sampled in a trial of the OX40 agonist ivuxolimab. The receptors come from an adult with an advanced solid tumor such as melanoma, head and neck, liver or kidney cancer.

The V and J genes are TRBV29-1 and TRBJ1-1; 9 nucleotides line up with TRBD1. The germline V gene has CDR1 SQVTM and CDR2 ANQGSEA. The CDR3 loop spans 15 amino acids. V was pared by 0 bases and J by 5 bases, with 7 bases of the junction left unmatched. The CDR3 here is CSVEDLGQGNTEAFF. The CDR3 coding sequence is TGCAGCGTTGAAGATTTGGGACAGGGTAATACTGAAGCTTTCTTT.

J is TRBJ2-3 and V is TRBV5-1; the match to TRBD1 covers 8 bases. This CDR3 contains 14 residues. The V and J ends lost 1 base and 5 bases, in that order; junction bases with no gene match: 3. Germline loops: CDR1 SGHRS, CDR2 YFSETQ. CDR3 sequence reads: CASSLLTGGDTQYF. DNA of the CDR3: TGCGCCAGCAGCTTGCTTACAGGGGGAGATACGCAGTATTTT.

J is TRBJ2-7 and V is TRBV2; TRBD1 agrees at 7 bases. The CDR3 has 14 residues. Looked up from germline, CDR1 is SNHLY and CDR2 is FYNNEI. Trimming at V came to 5 bases and at J to 6 bases, leaving 10 bases not matched to a gene. CDR3 sequence: CASSPLTGVGEQYF. The DNA for the CDR3 is TGTGCCAGCAGTCCACTAACAGGGGTTGGCGAGCAGTACTTC. The whole variable domain, filled in from reference TRBV2 and TRBJ2-7, reads EPEVTQTPSHQVTQMGQEVILRCVPISNHLYFYWYRQILGQKVEFLVSFYNNEISEKSEIFDDQFSVERPDGSNFTLKIRSTKLEDSAMYFCASSPLTGVGEQYFGPGTRLTVT.

The count of this clone is one. The chain employs TRBV6-6 and TRBJ2-3; no clear D. The CDR3 sequence is 12 residues long. The V gene lost 9 bases and the J gene lost 4 bases, with 11 bases spanning the gap. CDR1 is MNHNY and CDR2 is SVGAGI in the germline V gene (reference sequence). CDR3 DNA sequence: TGTGCCAGTGGAACACGCCCAGATACGCAGTATTTT. It translates to CASGTRPDTQYF.

The rearrangement uses TRBV23-1 and TRBJ1-4; 7 bases are shared with TRBD1. TRBV23-1 is annotated as an ORF whose role is uncertain. This CDR3 is built from 18 residues. Trimming at V came to 2 bases and at J to 2 bases, leaving 11 bases not matched to a gene. DNA of the CDR3: TGCGCCAGCAGTCAACAGACAGGGAGGTGGGCTACTAATGAAAAACTGTTTTTT. Translated, it gives CASSQQTGRWATNEKLFF.

The V and J genes are TRBV10-1 and TRBJ2-7; 7 bases are a match to TRBD1. J lost 2 bases, V lost 8 bases, and 12 bases had no gene match. The CDR3 totals 15 residues. The V gene's germline CDR1 is WNHNN and CDR2 SYGVQD (reference sequence). The CDR3 coding sequence is TGCGCCAGCCCCGAGTCTGCAGGGGGAGCCTACGAGCAGTACTTC. The encoded protein is CASPESAGGAYEQYF.

This clone was seen only a few times. The V and J genes are TRBV6-5 and TRBJ1-2; 8 nucleotides match TRBD1. With 6 bases clipped from V and 8 bases from J, the junction kept 8 bases outside the gene matches. Germline V gene sequence: CDR1 MNHEY, CDR2 SVGAGI. There are 13 residues in the CDR3. CDR3 sequence: CASSRTGRQGYTF. The CDR3, as DNA: TGTGCCAGCAGCCGGACAGGGCGGCAGGGCTACACCTTC.

The gene calls are TRBV9 and TRBJ1-4; D remains ambiguous. Germline assignment: CDR1 SGDLS and CDR2 YYNGEE. Trimming took 0 bases from V and 5 from J, leaving 8 bases between them. CDR3 length: 14 amino acids. The CDR3 nucleotides are TGTGCCAGCAGCGTAGGACCAAGCAATGAAAAACTGTTTTTT. This encodes CASSVGPSNEKLFF.

The V call is TRBV27, the J call TRBJ2-7; a weak D match, TRBD2 (5 bases). Germline CDR1 is MNHEY and CDR2 is SMNVEV (reference sequence). V lost 5 bases and J lost 0, with 11 bases in between. This CDR3 spans 14 amino acids. The CDR3 DNA is TGTGCCAGCAGTAGGAGCGGAGACTCCTACGAGCAGTACTTC. Its translation is CASSRSGDSYEQYF.

This sequence joins TRBV7-9 and TRBJ1-3; perhaps TRBD1 as D (5 bases). Looked up from germline, CDR1 is SEHNR and CDR2 is FQNEAQ (reference sequence). The germline V and J ends were trimmed by 5 bases and 4 bases, with 15 bases remaining between them. The CDR3 length is 15 residues. CDR3 region: CASSRISGSGNTIYF. CDR3 coding DNA: TGTGCCAGCAGCCGGATTTCAGGGTCAGGAAACACCATATATTTT.

The chain has TRBV19 and TRBJ2-7, with a weak D call TRBD2 (5 bases). Trimming cost V 3 bases and J 0 bases, with 9 bases left between them. CDR1 is LNHDA, CDR2 SQIVND, per germline (reference sequence). The CDR3 length is 14 residues. This CDR3 reads CASSIIGDSYEQYF. In DNA, the CDR3 is TGTGCCAGTAGTATCATCGGGGACTCCTACGAGCAGTACTTC.

This chain links TRBV18 with TRBJ1-2, with 7 bases lining up with TRBD1. This CDR3 is 13 amino acids long. Germline V gives CDR1 KGHSH, CDR2 LQKENI. V trimming: 7 bases; J trimming: 3 bases; junction bases outside the gene matches: 5. The CDR3 DNA reads as TGTGCCAGCTTATCGGGACAGCACTATGGCTACACCTTC. It codes for CASLSGQHYGYTF.

The chain carries TRBV7-9 and TRBJ2-7, with D perhaps matching TRBD1 (6 bases). This CDR3 has 16 amino acids. Germline V lookup: CDR1 SEHNR, CDR2 FQNEAQ (reference sequence). V was pared by 5 bases and J by 0 bases, with 17 bases between. CDR3 loop: CASSEAPGQGSYEQYF. In DNA form, the CDR3 reads TGTGCCAGCAGCGAAGCTCCGGGACAAGGCTCCTACGAGCAGTACTTC.

The chain is built from TRBV2 and TRBJ2-5; possible D gene TRBD1, 5 bases. The CDR3 is 14 residues long. V gave up 5 bases and J gave up 4 bases, with 14 bases separating them. Germline lookup yields CDR1 SNHLY and CDR2 FYNNEI. The CDR3 DNA reads TGTGCCAGCAGTCCCTCTTGGGGCTTAGAGACCCAGTACTTC. It codes for CASSPSWGLETQYF.

This clone was seen a handful of times. The V call is TRBV6-1, the J call TRBJ2-6; D is undetermined. CDR3 length equals 17 residues. Looked up from germline, CDR1 is MNHNS and CDR2 is SASEGT. V was trimmed by 1 base and J by 4 bases, leaving 14 bases between them. The chain's CDR3 is CASSEGPSLLGANVLTF. In DNA form, the CDR3 reads TGTGCCAGCAGTGAAGGACCTTCACTCTTGGGGGCCAACGTCCTGACTTTC.

The V and J genes are TRBV6-1 and TRBJ1-5; 8 bases match TRBD1. This CDR3 contains 15 residues. In germline, CDR1 is MNHNS, CDR2 SASEGT. V was clipped by 10 bases and J by 3 bases; unmatched bases: 11. The CDR3 nucleotides are TGTGCCATCAGGGGGACAGGAGAGATCAATCAGCCCCAGCATTTT. It specifies CAIRGTGEINQPQHF.

The V call is TRBV7-9, the J call TRBJ2-1; TRBD1 aligns across 8 bases. This CDR3 comprises 16 residues. The germline CDR1 and CDR2 sequences are SEHNR and FQNEAQ (reference sequence). V shed 5 bases, J shed 6 bases, and the junction held 12 bases outside the gene matches. CDR3 DNA: TGTGCCAGCAGCCGTCCCGGGACAGGTTCGATCAATGAGCAGTTCTTC. Translation gives CASSRPGTGSINEQFF.

This clone was seen only once. J is TRBJ2-5 and V is TRBV21-1. TRBV21-1 is a documented pseudogene. This CDR3 region has 17 residues. CDR3 residues: CASNRIGAGKTQETQYF. CDR3 sequence (DNA): TGTGCCAGCAACCGAATCGGGGCCGGAAAAACTCAAGAGACCCAGTACTTC.

This clone came up once. The rearrangement joins TRBV29-1 to TRBJ2-5; D is possibly TRBD1 (5 bases). Trimming removed 1 base from V and 2 bases from J, with 5 bases in between. The CDR3 loop spans 12 amino acids. CDR1 is SQVTM and CDR2 is ANQGSEA in the germline V gene. The DNA for the CDR3 is TGCAGCGTTGAAGGACAGCAAGAGACCCAGTACTTC. This sequence encodes CSVEGQQETQYF.

The gene calls are TRBV6-1 and TRBJ2-5, with TRBD1 matching over 9 bases. Near its end, the DNA agrees better with TRBJ2-7, so the J call may be wrong. Germline V gives CDR1 MNHNS, CDR2 SASEGT. This CDR3 has 14 residues. Here the CDR3 DNA reads TGTGCCAGCAGCGCTCCGGGACAGGGTAACGAGCAGTACTTC. Translating gives CASSAPGQGNEQYF.

The rearrangement links TRBV29-1 to TRBJ1-1, with 9 bases matching TRBD1. The CDR3 extends over 15 amino acids. The trim removed 1 base at V and 0 bases at J, leaving 3 bases unmatched. Germline V gene data show CDR1 as SQVTM and CDR2 as ANQGSEA. In DNA, the CDR3 is TGCAGCGTTGAAGGACAGGGGGGAGTGAACACTGAAGCTTTCTTT. It encodes CSVEGQGGVNTEAFF.

The V gene is TRBV6-6, the J gene TRBJ2-7; 7 bases are a match to TRBD2. Germline assignment: CDR1 MNHNY and CDR2 SVGAGI (reference sequence). The CDR3 runs 15 residues. Unmatched junction bases numbered 9, after V lost 2 bases and J lost 5 bases. The CDR3 DNA sequence: TGTGCCAGCAGTTACCCCGGGACTACAGGCGACGAGCAGTACTTC. This gives the protein CASSYPGTTGDEQYF.

The chain recombines TRBV15 with TRBJ1-4; D is possibly TRBD1 (5 bases). Germline lookup yields CDR1 LNHNV and CDR2 YYDKDF (reference sequence). The CDR3 consists of 11 residues. V was cut by 9 bases and J by 8 bases, with 10 bases left in between. The CDR3 DNA sequence: TGTGCCACAAGACAGCACGAAAAACTGTTTTTT. Amino acid sequence: CATRQHEKLFF.

This chain joins TRBV2 and TRBJ1-4, with D possibly matching TRBD1 (5 bases). Germline V gene lookup returns CDR1 SNHLY and CDR2 FYNNEI. V gave up 6 bases and J gave up 7 bases, with 12 bases separating them. The CDR3 contains 13 residues. Here the CDR3 reads CASRDGGSEKLFF. DNA of the CDR3: TGTGCCAGCAGGGACGGGGGGTCTGAAAAACTGTTTTTT.

V gene TRBV11-3 combines with J gene TRBJ2-3; 7 bases fit TRBD1. This CDR3 has 17 residues. Germline loops: CDR1 SGHNT, CDR2 YENEEA. After removal of 3 bases from V and 1 base from J, the junction contained 10 bases not matched to a gene. The CDR3 loop is CASSLKGGSLGTDTQYF. The CDR3 bases are TGTGCCAGCAGCTTGAAAGGGGGCAGCTTGGGCACAGATACGCAGTATTTT. The entire variable domain, with the rest obtained from reference TRBV11-3 and TRBJ2-3, is as follows: EAGVVQSPRYKIIEKKQPVAFWCNPISGHNTLYWYLQNLGQGPELLIRYENEEAVDDSQLPKDRFSAERLKGVDSTLKIQPAELGDSAVYLCASSLKGGSLGTDTQYFGPGTRLTVL.